The 25 T cell receptor beta chains in this list originate from one sample, sequenced in a study of molecular identifiers for immune sequencing clone quantification. TCRdb re-analysed the PCR reads in MiXCR, keeping a single row per CDR3 protein. The sample contains about 40,000 distinct CDR3 sequences, about 18% of which appear only once. Input material: naive CD8+ T cells from blood, with Jurkat cell RNA spiked in. Subset described: FACS-sorted CD8+CD4-CCR7+CD45RA+ naive T cells. The receptors derive from a human donor in good health. Some libraries in this study had Jurkat cell RNA spiked in.

Many counts were recorded for this clonotype. The chain joins TRBV7-9 to TRBJ2-7, with 11 bases lining up with TRBD1. V lost 5 bases and J lost 8; bases outside the gene matches: 8. Germline CDR1 and CDR2: SEHNR and FQNEAQ (reference sequence). This CDR3 comprises 14 residues. The CDR3 sequence is CASSRPGQGGKQYF. Here the CDR3 DNA reads TGTGCCAGCAGCCGCCCGGGACAGGGGGGCAAGCAGTACTTC.

CDR3 in amino acids: CASSTLGRLDEQFF. In DNA, the CDR3 is TGTGCCAGCTCCACCCTCGGACGCCTGGATGAGCAGTTCTTC. The rearrangement links TRBV18 to TRBJ2-1; no definite D call. V was shortened by 6 bases and J by 8 bases, with 17 bases between the two germline ends. Germline values: CDR1 KGHSH, CDR2 LQKENI. CDR3 length: 14 residues. The complete variable domain, with remaining parts taken from reference TRBV18 and TRBJ2-1, reads NAGVMQNPRHLVRRRGQEARLRCSPMKGHSHVYWYRQLPEEGLKFMVYLQKENIIDESGMPKERFSAEFPKEGPSILRIQQVVRGDSAAYFCASSTLGRLDEQFFGPGTRLTVL.

This clonotype was seen many times. The chain employs TRBV15 and TRBJ2-3, with 8 bases that match TRBD2. CDR3 length: 16 amino acids. V was clipped by 3 bases and J by 1 base; unmatched bases: 6. CDR1 LNHNV and CDR2 YYDKDF come from the germline V gene (reference sequence). The CDR3 DNA sequence: TGTGCCACCAGCAGTCTCCCCGGGGGGGGCACAGATACGCAGTATTTT. Its translation: CATSSLPGGGTDTQYF.

This clonotype was seen many times. CDR3 nucleotides: TGTGCCAGCAGTTTACTCAACAATGAGCAGTTCTTC. Translation gives CASSLLNNEQFF. The chain uses TRBV12-3 or TRBV12-4 and TRBJ2-1; no definite D call. V was cut by 2 bases and J by 5 bases, with 4 bases left in between. This CDR3 spans 12 amino acids.

This clonotype was detected many times. The chain carries TRBV3-1 and TRBJ2-7; D may be TRBD2 (6 bases). The length of the CDR3 is 15 residues. The V and J ends lost 4 bases and 2 bases respectively, with 15 bases between them. Germline assignment: CDR1 LGHDT and CDR2 YNNKEL (reference sequence). The CDR3 loop is CASSPRDSMAYEQYF. DNA of the CDR3: TGTGCCAGCAGCCCCCGGGACTCTATGGCCTACGAGCAGTACTTC.

A note on this clonotype: This could be a read error, since a much larger clone is one nucleotide away. J is TRBJ1-5 and V is TRBV18; D uncertain. Germline V gives CDR1 KGHSH, CDR2 LQKENI. The CDR3 runs to 14 residues. CDR3 loop: CASSQIGSNQPQDF. In nucleotides, the CDR3 is TGTGCCAGCTCCCAAATAGGGAGCAATCAGCCCCAGGATTTT.

A single count supports this clonotype. The V gene is TRBV4-1, the J gene TRBJ1-3; tentatively, D is TRBD1 (5 bases). The CDR3 is 11 residues long. Trimming cost V 10 bases and J 14 bases, with 18 bases left between them. Looked up from germline, CDR1 is MGHRA and CDR2 is YSYEKL. As DNA, the CDR3 is TGCGCCAACAGTACCCGGGACGCCTTATATTTT. Residues: CANSTRDALYF.

Worth noting for this clonotype: A much larger clone differs from this one at a single base, so this may be a read error. The chain combines TRBV4-3 with TRBJ2-3; no clear D. This CDR3 comprises 15 residues. CDR1 LGHNA and CDR2 YSLEER come from the germline V gene. The CDR3 coding sequence is TGCGCCAGCAGCCGTGGCTCCCGTTTCACAGATGCGCAGTATTTT. Encoded protein: CASSRGSRFTDAQYF.

The rearrangement links TRBV7-8 to TRBJ2-1; 10 nucleotides line up with TRBD2. Trimming at V came to 7 bases and at J to 6 bases, leaving 9 bases not matched to a gene. The CDR3 is made up of 15 amino acids. Germline-derived CDR1 and CDR2 are SGHVS and FQNEAQ. Written as DNA, the CDR3 is TGTGCCAGCACCTGGACTAGCGGAGGGGGCAATGAGCAGTTCTTC. Encoded protein: CASTWTSGGGNEQFF.

The count of this clonotype is one. A clone one base away is much larger, so this may be a read error. J is TRBJ2-5 and V is TRBV7-2; D is unclear. Germline CDR1 SGHTA, CDR2 FQGNSA. The CDR3 contains 11 residues. The V and J ends lost 10 bases and 4 bases respectively, with 10 bases between them. CDR3 protein: CATALGETQYF. CDR3 DNA sequence: TGTGCCACAGCTTTGGGAGAGACCCAGTACTTC.

Ten or more counts support this clonotype. The chain has TRBV29-1 and TRBJ2-7; D call uncertain. CDR1 and CDR2 from the germline V gene are SQVTM and ANQGSEA. The V end was cut by 2 bases, the J end by 5 bases, with 4 bases between. The CDR3 is 10 residues long. Here the CDR3 reads CSVEMDEQYF. The CDR3 DNA reads as TGCAGCGTTGAAATGGACGAGCAGTACTTC.

This clonotype was recorded many times. The genes are TRBV6-2 or TRBV6-3 and TRBJ2-7, with TRBD2 as a possible D gene (6 bases). This CDR3 has 13 amino acids. V was shortened by 8 bases and J by 2 bases, with 13 bases between the two germline ends. Germline V lookup: CDR1 MNHEY, CDR2 SVGEGT. CDR3 bases: TGTGCCAGCGGGGACTTTTTGGCCTACGAGCAGTACTTC. It translates to CASGDFLAYEQYF.

This clonotype was recorded at least ten times. The V gene is TRBV5-1, the J gene TRBJ2-7; 7 nucleotides agree with TRBD1. The germline gives CDR1 SGHRS, CDR2 YFSETQ. This CDR3 region has 14 residues. Unmatched junction bases numbered 4, after V lost 2 bases and J lost 2 bases. CDR3 in amino acids: CASSFRDSPYEQYF. CDR3 DNA: TGCGCCAGCAGCTTCCGGGACAGTCCCTACGAGCAGTACTTC.

This clonotype was counted at least ten times. V gene TRBV10-3 combines with J gene TRBJ1-6; 7 bases agree with TRBD1. The CDR3 loop spans 16 amino acids. In germline, CDR1 is ENHRY, CDR2 SYGVKD. V was clipped by 6 bases and J by 7 bases; unmatched bases: 12. DNA for the CDR3: TGTGCCATCAGAAAATCTGGCGACAGGGTAAATTCACCCCTCCACTTT. Encoded protein: CAIRKSGDRVNSPLHF.

The chain joins TRBV20-1 to TRBJ2-1; the D is unclear. Germline CDR1 DFQATT, CDR2 SNEGSKA (reference sequence). This CDR3 region has 15 residues. Trimming removed 4 bases from V and 0 bases from J, with 13 bases in between. The CDR3 loop reads CSATSPRSSYNEQFF. DNA of the CDR3: TGCAGTGCTACATCTCCAAGGAGCTCCTACAATGAGCAGTTCTTC.

This clonotype was counted only a few times. CDR3 amino acids: CASSAPTGVSDTQYF. CDR3 DNA: TGTGCCAGCAGCGCGCCAACAGGGGTATCAGATACGCAGTATTTT. This chain links TRBV28 with TRBJ2-3, with 7 bases aligning to TRBD1. Germline V lookup: CDR1 MDHEN, CDR2 SYDVKM. Trimming at V came to 6 bases and at J to 4 bases, leaving 10 bases not matched to a gene. The CDR3 consists of 15 residues.

This chain uses TRBV7-6 with TRBJ2-7, with D unclear. Germline CDR1 SGHVS, CDR2 FNYEAQ. V was clipped by 5 bases and J by 2 bases, with 13 bases between them. The CDR3 has 14 amino acids. The CDR3 DNA sequence: TGTGCCAGCAGCCCATCATTAGGACCCTACGAGCAGTACTTC. Its translation: CASSPSLGPYEQYF.

The sample holds many counts of this clonotype. The CDR3 region is CASSLAPSGRGFSYNEQFF. The CDR3 nucleotides read TGCGCCAGCAGCTTGGCCCCTAGCGGGAGAGGCTTTTCCTACAATGAGCAGTTCTTC. The chain combines TRBV5-1 with TRBJ2-1, with TRBD2 identical over 10 bases. The CDR3 contains 19 residues. Germline trimming cut 0 bases from V and 1 base from J; bases unmatched to any gene: 10. The V gene's germline CDR1 is SGHRS and CDR2 YFSETQ. Drawing the rest from reference TRBV5-1 and TRBJ2-1, the complete variable domain is KAGVTQTPRYLIKTRGQQVTLSCSPISGHRSVSWYQQTPGQGLQFLFEYFSETQRNKGNFPGRFSGRQFSNSRSEMNVSTLELGDSALYLCASSLAPSGRGFSYNEQFFGPGTRLTVL.

Ten or more counts support this clonotype. J is TRBJ2-1 and V is TRBV29-1, with TRBD2 matching over 7 bases. There are 19 residues in the CDR3. Germline trimming cut 8 bases from V and 5 bases from J; bases unmatched to any gene: 27. Germline V lookup: CDR1 SQVTM, CDR2 ANQGSEA. As DNA, the CDR3 is TGCAGCCCCCACTATCCTAGCGGTCCCATAATCGATTTCCACAATGAGCAGTTCTTC. Its translation: CSPHYPSGPIIDFHNEQFF.

There are many counts of this clonotype. This rearrangement joins TRBV9 to TRBJ1-6; D not certain. V lost 0 bases to trimming and J lost 7 bases, with 5 bases between them. Per the germline V gene, CDR1 is SGDLS and CDR2 is YYNGEE. The CDR3 is made up of 13 amino acids. DNA of the CDR3: TGTGCCAGCAGCGTAGTGGGGAATTCACCCCTCCACTTT. Protein: CASSVVGNSPLHF. Looking up the rest from reference TRBV9 and TRBJ1-6 gives the full variable domain: DSGVTQTPKHLITATGQRVTLRCSPRSGDLSVYWYQQSLDQGLQFLIQYYNGEERAKGNILERFSAQQFPDLHSELNLSSLELGDSALYFCASSVVGNSPLHFGNGTRLTVT.

This clonotype was counted many times. The chain links TRBV20-1 to TRBJ2-1, with 9 nucleotides matching TRBD2. Germline trimming cut 7 bases from V and 4 bases from J; bases unmatched to any gene: 14. Germline V gives CDR1 DFQATT, CDR2 SNEGSKA (reference sequence). CDR3 length: 16 amino acids. The CDR3 is CSVLIAGGPGYNEQFF. In nucleotides, the CDR3 is TGCAGTGTACTGATCGCGGGAGGGCCTGGGTACAATGAGCAGTTCTTC.

This clonotype was found a few times. The chain has TRBV12-3 or TRBV12-4 and TRBJ2-1, with TRBD2 as a possible D gene (5 bases). Trimming stripped 3 bases from V and 11 bases from J, with 20 bases between. The CDR3 has 15 amino acids. CDR3 amino acids: CASSLGSSPLGKQFF. The CDR3 DNA reads as TGTGCCAGCAGTTTGGGTTCTAGCCCCCTAGGGAAGCAGTTCTTC.

This clonotype was detected many times. The junction departs from germline at one end; a sequencing error may be responsible. The chain joins TRBV20-1 to TRBJ1-5; D is undetermined. This CDR3 has 13 residues. Per germline, CDR1 DFQATT and CDR2 SNEGSKA (reference sequence). CDR3 loop: CSARDNSNQPQHF. CDR3 in DNA: TGCAGTGCTCGAGACAACAGCAATCAGCCCCAGCATTTT.

As DNA, the CDR3 is TGTGCCAGCAGCGTCCCGCGGGAGGCCCCCTACGGGGAGCTGTTTTTT. Its translation: CASSVPREAPYGELFF. The chain employs TRBV9 and TRBJ2-2, with 8 bases matching TRBD2. CDR3 length: 16 residues. Germline CDR1 is SGDLS and CDR2 is YYNGEE. Losses at the gene ends were 2 bases for V and 7 bases for J; bases not matched to a gene: 10.

At least ten counts were recorded for this clonotype. This chain connects TRBV15 to TRBJ2-1, with no clear D. The CDR3 sequence is 15 residues long. Between the trimmed V and J ends, which lost 1 base and 0 bases, there was a span of 7 bases. Germline V gene sequence: CDR1 LNHNV, CDR2 YYDKDF (reference sequence). This CDR3 is CATSRGRGSYNEQFF. The CDR3 DNA sequence: TGTGCCACCAGCAGAGGGAGAGGCTCCTACAATGAGCAGTTCTTC.